One T cell receptor beta chain is described in this entry. Antigen: not known. The germline V gene encodes CDR1 DFQATT and CDR2 SNEGSKA (reference sequence). The junction had 7 bases not matched to a gene; V was cut back by 0 bases and J by 2 bases. The CDR3 covers 16 residues. TCRdb passed the 5' RACE reads through MiXCR, listing each CDR3 protein once. The repertoire holds some 150,000 distinct CDR3 sequences, approximately 21% seen once, with approximately 2.3% in the top ten. The source of the sample is a study of T-cell memory formation after mild COVID-19. Study-wide results and caveats: There was no confirmation that second-wave clones peaking on day 37 were SARS-CoV-2 specific.

The V call is TRBV20-1, the J call TRBJ2-7, with 10 positions matching TRBD2. Input material: PBMCs or a T cell subset sorted from them (not recorded which). This receptor was taken from an adult woman who had mild COVID-19 (a few samples of this study predate the infection). Cell type and time point are not known. The CDR3 loop reads CSARDRLAGFPYEQYF. Written as DNA, the CDR3 is TGCAGTGCTAGAGATCGACTAGCGGGTTTCCCCTACGAGCAGTACTTC.